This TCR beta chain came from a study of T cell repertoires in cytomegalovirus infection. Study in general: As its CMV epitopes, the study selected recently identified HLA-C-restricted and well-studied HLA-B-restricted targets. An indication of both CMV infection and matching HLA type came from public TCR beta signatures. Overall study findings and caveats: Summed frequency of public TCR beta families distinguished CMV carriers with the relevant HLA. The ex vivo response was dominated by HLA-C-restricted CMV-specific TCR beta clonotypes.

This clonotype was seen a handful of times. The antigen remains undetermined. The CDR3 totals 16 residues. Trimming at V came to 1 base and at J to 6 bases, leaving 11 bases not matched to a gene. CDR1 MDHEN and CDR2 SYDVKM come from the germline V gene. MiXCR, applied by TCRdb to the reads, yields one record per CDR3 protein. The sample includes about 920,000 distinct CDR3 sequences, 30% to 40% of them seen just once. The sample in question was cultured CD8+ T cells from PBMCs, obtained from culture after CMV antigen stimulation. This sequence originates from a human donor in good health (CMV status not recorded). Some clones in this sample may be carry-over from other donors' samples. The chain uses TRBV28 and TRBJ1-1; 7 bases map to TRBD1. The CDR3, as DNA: TGTGCCAGCAGTTTATCCCCTTTGACAGGGACTTCTGAAGCTTTCTTT. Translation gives CASSLSPLTGTSEAFF.